The T cell receptor (beta chain) described here comes from a study of T cell repertoires in cytomegalovirus infection. The overall study: Public signatures in TCR beta pointed to CMV infection and matching HLA type.

CDR3 length: 15 residues. Germline V gives CDR1 SGHVS, CDR2 FNYEAQ. With V trimmed by 5 bases and J by 3 bases, 9 bases remained unmatched. This clonotype was found many times. Antigen unknown. One entry per CDR3 protein results from TCRdb running MiXCR on the reads. The table shows around 630,000 distinct CDR3 sequences, with approximately 25% occurring only once. Study-wide points: The study found HLA-C-restricted CMV-specific TCR beta clonotypes dominating the ex vivo response.

V gene TRBV7-6 combines with J gene TRBJ1-1; TRBD1 agrees at 7 bases. The sample was CD8+ T cells from PBMCs. This sequence originates from a human donor in good health (CMV status not recorded). Some clones in this sample may be carry-over from other donors' samples. DNA for the CDR3: TGTGCCAGCAGCGCGTCCGGGACAGCATACACTGAAGCTTTCTTT. Translated, it gives CASSASGTAYTEAFF.